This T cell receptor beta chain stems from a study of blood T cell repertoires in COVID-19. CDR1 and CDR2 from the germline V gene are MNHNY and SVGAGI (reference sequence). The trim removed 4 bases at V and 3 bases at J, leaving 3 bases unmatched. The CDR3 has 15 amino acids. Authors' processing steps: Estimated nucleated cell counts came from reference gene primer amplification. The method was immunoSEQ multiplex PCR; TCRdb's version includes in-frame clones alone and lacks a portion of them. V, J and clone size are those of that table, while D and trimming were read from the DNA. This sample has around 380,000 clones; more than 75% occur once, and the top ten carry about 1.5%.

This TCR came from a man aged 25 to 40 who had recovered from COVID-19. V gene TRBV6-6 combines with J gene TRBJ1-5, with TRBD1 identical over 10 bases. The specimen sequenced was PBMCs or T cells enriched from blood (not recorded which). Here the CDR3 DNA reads TGTGCCAGCAGTTGGGACAGGGGCGTCAATCAGCCCCAGCATTTT. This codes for CASSWDRGVNQPQHF.